These 13 T cell receptor beta chains were all obtained from the same sample, sequenced in a study of cytomegalovirus exposure and HLA in healthy donors. The primer mix had 60 Vbeta and 13 Jbeta primers. TCRdb's table, derived via immunoSEQ multiplex PCR, lists solely in-frame clones and lacks some. The table has roughly 100,000 clones, around 84% seen once. The sequenced sample consisted of PBMCs. The receptors shown here come from a man younger than 40 in good health and CMV-seronegative.

This clone appeared once. The rearrangement links TRBV10-1 to TRBJ1-6; D gene ambiguous. This CDR3 contains 13 residues. Trimming took 2 bases from V and 6 from J, leaving 5 bases between them. From germline, CDR1 is WNHNN and CDR2 SYGVQD (reference sequence). CDR3 nucleotide sequence: TGCGCCAGCAGTGAGACGAGTAATTCACCCCTCCACTTT. It is translated as CASSETSNSPLHF.

The chain has TRBV20-1 and TRBJ1-1; D is unresolved. Per the germline V gene, CDR1 is DFQATT and CDR2 is SNEGSKA (reference sequence). V was shortened by 3 bases and J by 11 bases, with 13 bases between the two germline ends. The CDR3 is made up of 11 amino acids. Here the CDR3 reads CSARADPGAFF. DNA for the CDR3: TGCAGTGCTAGGGCCGACCCGGGGGCTTTCTTT.

V gene TRBV7-9 combines with J gene TRBJ2-1, with TRBD2 identical over 13 bases. V shed 3 bases, J shed 9 bases, and the junction held 14 bases outside the gene matches. This CDR3 contains 18 residues. Germline V gene lookup returns CDR1 SEHNR and CDR2 FQNEAQ (reference sequence). The CDR3: CASSLLPGTSGKVGEQFF. DNA for the CDR3: TGTGCCAGCAGCTTGCTCCCGGGGACTAGCGGGAAAGTGGGTGAGCAGTTCTTC.

V is TRBV28 and J is TRBJ2-7; 10 bases match TRBD2. CDR1 is MDHEN, CDR2 SYDVKM, per germline. This CDR3 spans 14 amino acids. V gave up 4 bases and J gave up 4 bases; unmatched junction bases: 4. CDR3 DNA sequence: TGTGCCAGCAGTTCCCATAGCGGGAGGTACGAGCAGTACTTC. Residues: CASSSHSGRYEQYF.

This chain connects TRBV19 to TRBJ2-5, with 10 bases that match TRBD1. The germline gives CDR1 LNHDA, CDR2 SQIVND (reference sequence). The CDR3 has 13 residues. Germline trimming cut 8 bases from V and 4 bases from J; bases unmatched to any gene: 4. CDR3: CASARDRGETQYF. CDR3 coding DNA: TGTGCCAGTGCGAGGGACAGGGGAGAGACCCAGTACTTC.

This chain connects TRBV19 to TRBJ2-7, with 10 bases matching TRBD1. The germline V gene has CDR1 LNHDA and CDR2 SQIVND (reference sequence). The V and J ends lost 5 bases and 5 bases, in that order; junction bases with no gene match: 6. This CDR3 region has 14 residues. In nucleotides, the CDR3 is TGTGCCAGTAGTTCAGGACAGGGGGTCGACGAGCAGTACTTC. It yields the protein CASSSGQGVDEQYF. Full variable domain (outside the CDR3, taken from reference TRBV19 and TRBJ2-7): DGGITQSPKYLFRKEGQNVTLSCEQNLNHDAMYWYRQDPGQGLRLIYYSQIVNDFQKGDIAEGYSVSREKKESFPLTVTSAQKNPTAFYLCASSSGQGVDEQYFGPGTRLTVT.

This clone was recorded a few times. The chain uses TRBV5-6 and TRBJ2-3; 8 bases align to TRBD1. This CDR3 has 17 residues. Germline V lookup: CDR1 SGHDT, CDR2 YYEEEE. After removal of 2 bases from V and 0 bases from J, the junction contained 8 bases not matched to a gene. The CDR3 DNA follows: TGTGCCAGCAGCTTACCTCCGGGACAGGCTAGCACAGATACGCAGTATTTT. It codes for CASSLPPGQASTDTQYF.

This clone showed up just a few times. The chain carries TRBV27 and TRBJ2-1; 11 positions match TRBD2. The CDR3 length is 15 residues. Trimming removed 5 bases from V and 4 bases from J; junction bases left unmatched: 4. Germline V gene sequence: CDR1 MNHEY, CDR2 SMNVEV (reference sequence). The CDR3 DNA reads TGTGCCAGCAGTATAGCGGGAGGGCCTTACAATGAGCAGTTCTTC. Translated, it gives CASSIAGGPYNEQFF.

The chain employs TRBV28 and TRBJ1-1, with D maybe TRBD1 (6 bases). This CDR3 is built from 14 residues. Looked up from germline, CDR1 is MDHEN and CDR2 is SYDVKM. V was clipped by 4 bases and J by 5 bases, with 14 bases between them. CDR3 region: CASSSHQRGTEAFF. For the CDR3, the DNA is TGTGCCAGCAGTTCCCATCAGAGGGGGACTGAAGCTTTCTTT.

This clone was picked up a small number of times. One end of the junction does not line up with germline, which may come from a read error. This chain links TRBV7-7 with TRBJ2-2, with 7 bases that match TRBD1. This CDR3 region has 14 residues. The germline V gene encodes CDR1 SSHAT and CDR2 FNYEAQ (reference sequence). The CDR3 coding sequence is TGTGCTAGCAGCGCAACAGGGGACACCGGGGAGCTGTTTTTT. It specifies CASSATGDTGELFF.

As regards this clone: This specimen includes other DNA sequences encoding the same CDR3. V and J are TRBV4-1 and TRBJ1-4, with D maybe TRBD1 (5 bases). Trimming cost V 4 bases and J 5 bases, with 20 bases left between them. CDR3 length: 17 residues. Germline CDR1 reads MGHRA; CDR2 reads YSYEKL. CDR3 nucleotide sequence: TGCGCCAGCAGCCTAGAAGGGGCGCGCTCTGCGAATGAAAAACTGTTTTTT. Its protein product is CASSLEGARSANEKLFF.

The chain employs TRBV11-2 and TRBJ1-5, with D hard to call. The CDR3 loop spans 15 amino acids. Per the germline V gene, CDR1 is SGHAT and CDR2 is FQNNGV. Trimming cost V 1 base and J 6 bases, with 13 bases left between them. The CDR3 sequence: CASSLGVAGFQPQHF. Written as DNA, the CDR3 is TGTGCCAGCAGCTTAGGTGTGGCGGGTTTTCAGCCCCAGCATTTT.

The chain combines TRBV19 with TRBJ1-2; D call uncertain. The V end lost 2 bases, the J end lost 1 base, and 5 bases lay between the germline ends. The CDR3 loop spans 13 amino acids. The germline V gene has CDR1 LNHDA and CDR2 SQIVND (reference sequence). The CDR3 region is CASSITDNYGYTF. CDR3 nucleotides: TGTGCCAGTAGTATAACAGATAACTATGGCTACACCTTC.